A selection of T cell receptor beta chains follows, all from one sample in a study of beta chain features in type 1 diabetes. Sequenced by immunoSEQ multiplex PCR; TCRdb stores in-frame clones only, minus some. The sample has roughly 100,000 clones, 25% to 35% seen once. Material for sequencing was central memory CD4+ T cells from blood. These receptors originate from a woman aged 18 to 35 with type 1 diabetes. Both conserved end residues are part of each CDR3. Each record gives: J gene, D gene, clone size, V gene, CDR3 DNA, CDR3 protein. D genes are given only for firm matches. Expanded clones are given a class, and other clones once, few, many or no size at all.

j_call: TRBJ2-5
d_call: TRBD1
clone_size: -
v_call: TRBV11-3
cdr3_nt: TGTGCCAGCAGCCCCCCCGGACAGGGGGGAGAGACCCAGTACTTC
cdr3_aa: CASSPPGQGGETQYF

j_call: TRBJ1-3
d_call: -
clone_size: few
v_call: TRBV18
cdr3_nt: TGTGCCAGCTCACCAGAACGGTCTGGAAACACCATATATTTT
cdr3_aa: CASSPERSGNTIYF

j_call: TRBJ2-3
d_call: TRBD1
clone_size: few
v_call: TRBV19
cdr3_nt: TGTGCCAGTAGTGTGACAGGGAGTCGCACAGATACGCAGTATTTT
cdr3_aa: CASSVTGSRTDTQYF

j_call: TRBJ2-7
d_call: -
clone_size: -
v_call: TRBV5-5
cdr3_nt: TGTGCCAGCAGCTTGGCGGGATTCACCTACGAGCAGTACTTC
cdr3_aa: CASSLAGFTYEQYF

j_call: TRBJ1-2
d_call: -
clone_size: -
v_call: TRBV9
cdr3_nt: TGTGCCAGCAGCCTTCGAGGACGGGGAGGGGAGAACGATGGCTACACCTTC
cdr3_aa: CASSLRGRGGENDGYTF

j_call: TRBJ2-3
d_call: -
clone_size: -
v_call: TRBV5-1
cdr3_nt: TGCGCCAGCAGCCCTACGCAGTCGGGTTCCACAGATACGCAGTATTTT
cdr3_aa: CASSPTQSGSTDTQYF

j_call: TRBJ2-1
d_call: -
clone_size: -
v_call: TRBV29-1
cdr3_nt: TGCAGCGTTGGGGGGCTTTTTGGACGGGCAAGTTACAATGAGCAGTTCTTC
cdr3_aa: CSVGGLFGRASYNEQFF

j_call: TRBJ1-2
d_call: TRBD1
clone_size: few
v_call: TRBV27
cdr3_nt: TGTGCCAGCAGTTCACCATACAGGGGTGGAGGCTACACCTTC
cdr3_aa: CASSSPYRGGGYTF

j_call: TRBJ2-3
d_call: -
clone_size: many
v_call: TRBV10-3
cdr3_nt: TGTGCCATCAGCCTAGGCGGCACAGATACGCAGTATTTT
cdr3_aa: CAISLGGTDTQYF

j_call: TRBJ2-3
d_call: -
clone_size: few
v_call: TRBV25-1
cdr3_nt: TGTGCCAGCAGTGAATTTATGGAGCGGGAGCCAGGGGGAGATACGCAGTATTTT
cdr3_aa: CASSEFMEREPGGDTQYF

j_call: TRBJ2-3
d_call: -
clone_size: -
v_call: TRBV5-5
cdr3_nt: TGTGCCAGCAGCCTGACGGGTTCTTCAGATACGCAGTATTTT
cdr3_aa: CASSLTGSSDTQYF

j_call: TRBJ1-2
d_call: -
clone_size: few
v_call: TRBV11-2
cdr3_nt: TGTGCCAGCAGACCCCCCGGACAGAAAAGGGATGGCTACACCTTC
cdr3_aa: CASRPPGQKRDGYTF

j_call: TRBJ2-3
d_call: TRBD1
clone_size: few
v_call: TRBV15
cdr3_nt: TGTGCCACCAGCAAAGGGGGCGCGAGCACAGATACGCAGTATTTT
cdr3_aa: CATSKGGASTDTQYF

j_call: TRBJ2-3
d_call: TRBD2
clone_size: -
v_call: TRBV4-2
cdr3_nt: TGTGCCAGCAGCCAAGAGAGGTACGGAGCGGGAGTAGATACGCAGTATTTT
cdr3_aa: CASSQERYGAGVDTQYF

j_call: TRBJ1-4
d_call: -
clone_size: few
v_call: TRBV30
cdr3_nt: TGTGCCTGGAGTGTAATCGAGATGAAACTGTTTTTT
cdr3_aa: CAWSVIEMKLFF

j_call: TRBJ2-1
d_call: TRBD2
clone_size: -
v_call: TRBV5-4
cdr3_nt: TGTGCCAGCAGCTTGAGCGGGAGAGGTTCCAATGAGCAGTTCTTC
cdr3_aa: CASSLSGRGSNEQFF